Listed below are T cell receptor beta chains from one sample, sequenced in a study of tumor-infiltrating lymphocytes in primary liver carcinoma. From the multiplex PCR reads, TCRdb called clonotypes with MiXCR, one entry per CDR3 protein. The repertoire has roughly 48,000 distinct CDR3 sequences, around three quarters of them found once; the top ten carry around 30%. The sequenced material came from liver tumor tissue from sampling region 3. The receptors stem from a man aged 40-49 years with primary liver carcinoma and hepatitis B virus infection. Each CDR3 is given with its conserved first and last residue. The D gene is left open where the match is weak. Size tells how often a clone was seen (once, few, many) or the class of an expanded clone, and some rows leave it out.

j_call v_call d_call clone_size cdr3_nt cdr3_aa
TRBJ2-1 TRBV5-1 . many TGCGCCCCCTACCCCCGTGAGCAGTTCTTC CAPYPREQFF
TRBJ2-5 TRBV29-1 TRBD2 . TGCAGCCAGTGGCCGGGGGGAGTGGAGACCCGGTACTTC CSQWPGGVETRYF
TRBJ1-1 TRBV6-6 . . TGCGCCAGCAGTCCGGGAGAGGGTAACACTGAAGCTTTCTTT CASSPGEGNTEAFF
TRBJ2-5 TRBV12-3/TRBV12-4 . . TGTGCCAGCAATCCGACCGGGTCACTAAGGGACCCCCAGTACTTC CASNPTGSLRDPQYF
TRBJ1-5 TRBV28 . many TGTGCCAGCAGTTTGGCCGTCAAACAGCCCCAGCATTTT CASSLAVKQPQHF
TRBJ2-4 TRBV29-1 . . TGCAGCGGGCTCAGAACTATCGAAAACATTCAGTACTTC CSGLRTIENIQYF
TRBJ1-1 TRBV29-1 . . TGCAGCCTTGTCGGAGGGGCGCAGGCTAACACCGAAGCTTTCTTT CSLVGGAQANTEAFF
TRBJ2-1 TRBV11-2 TRBD2 few TGTGCCAGCAGCTTTCAACTAGCGGGAGATTCCAATGAGCAGTTCTTC CASSFQLAGDSNEQFF
TRBJ2-2 TRBV5-4 TRBD1 . TGTGCCAGCAGTGTAAAGCAGGGGGACACCGGGGAGCTGCTTTTT CASSVKQGDTGELLF
TRBJ2-7 TRBV10-1 TRBD2 . TGCGCCAGCAGTGAGTTGGGACTAGCGGGGGCGGTGGAGCCGTACTTC CASSELGLAGAVEPYF
TRBJ2-3 TRBV24-1 TRBD2 . TGTGTCACCAGTGATTTGAAAGCGGGAACAGATACGCAGTATTTT CVTSDLKAGTDTQYF
TRBJ2-7 TRBV6-5 TRBD2 . TGCGCCTCCAGGCCGGAGGGACTAGCCTACGTGCAGTATTTC CASRPEGLAYVQYF
TRBJ1-4 TRBV4-1 . . TGCGCCAGCAGCCAAGGGCAGGCTACGGGACTGTTTTTT CASSQGQATGLFF
TRBJ2-3 TRBV13 . medium-sized TGTGCCAGCAGCTTAGAGAGTGCAGATACGCAGTATTTT CASSLESADTQYF
TRBJ2-2 TRBV11-2 . . TGTGCCAGCAGCGGGTGGTTAGCCGGGGAGCTATTTTTT CASSGWLAGELFF
TRBJ2-7 TRBV11-2 . medium-sized TGTGCCAGCAGCTCAACCCGGGGGAGAAGATACGAGCAGTACTTC CASSSTRGRRYEQYF
TRBJ2-1 TRBV5-4 TRBD2 few TGTGCCAACAGCGACCGACTAGCGGGGTGCAATGAGCAGTTCTTC CANSDRLAGCNEQFF
TRBJ2-1 TRBV29-1 TRBD1 . TGCAGCAGATTGCCGGGACAGGGGGTGGATAAGAAGTTCTTC CSRLPGQGVDKKFF
TRBJ1-1 TRBV4-2 . . TGTGGCAGCAGTCAAGACCAGAGGAACAATGAAGCTTTCTTT CGSSQDQRNNEAFF
TRBJ2-7 TRBV6-2/TRBV6-3 . . TGTGCCAGCTACACGCCGGTCCTCCACTCCTACGAGCAATACTTC CASYTPVLHSYEQYF
TRBJ2-4 TRBV11-2 . . TGTGCCGGCGTCCACGGCGCAGCCAATAACATTCAGTACTTC CAGVHGAANNIQYF
TRBJ2-7 TRBV6-5 TRBD2 many TGTGCCAGCAGCCCCTGGAATAGCGGGAGATACGAGCAGTACTTC CASSPWNSGRYEQYF
TRBJ1-2 TRBV20-1 TRBD1 . TGCAGTGCTCAGCAGGGAACAGGGGGGAAATATGGCTACACCTTC CSAQQGTGGKYGYTF
TRBJ1-4 TRBV18 . few TGTGCCAGCCCACCCGGGGTTAATGAAAAACTGTTTTTT CASPPGVNEKLFF
TRBJ1-5 TRBV12-3/TRBV12-4 . . TGTGCCAGCAATTTAGGGGATAGCAATCAGCCCCAGCATTTT CASNLGDSNQPQHF
TRBJ2-3 TRBV11-2 . . TGTGCCAGCAGCCCCACGACTAGAGGCAGCACAGATACGAAGTATTTT CASSPTTRGSTDTKYF
TRBJ1-4 TRBV7-9 TRBD1 once TGTGCCAGCAGCTTCGACTTGGACAGGGCCGGTGAAAAACTCTTTTTT CASSFDLDRAGEKLFF